Below are 30 T cell receptor beta chains sequenced from a single sample in a study of T cell clonality in common variable immunodeficiency. Measured with immunoSEQ multiplex PCR; TCRdb has only the in-frame clones, and not every one. The specimen has some 43,000 clones, none found just once. Sequenced: peripheral blood mononuclear cells. Every receptor here comes from a person aged 18 to 75 in good health.

In its sample, this clone was seen many times. The missing CDR3 end, 3 residues past where the read stops, is filled in from the germline J gene. The rearrangement joins TRBV7-9 to TRBJ2-6; D ambiguous. From germline, CDR1 is SEHNR and CDR2 FQNEAQ (reference sequence). Deletions cut 4 bases from V and 2 bases from J, with 6 bases between. This CDR3 comprises 14 residues. CDR3 sequence reads: CASSSSTGANVLTF. The CDR3 DNA, read in part, is TGTGCCAGCAGCTCATCTACTGGGGCCAACGTC.

This clone has more than one count but fewer than ten. One end of the junction does not line up with germline, which may come from a read error. The missing CDR3 end, 3 residues past where the read stops, is filled in from the germline J gene. The same CDR3 arises from other DNA sequences in this sample as well. This chain connects TRBV30 to TRBJ1-3; D is perhaps TRBD1 (6 bases). CDR1 GTSNPN and CDR2 SVGIG come from the germline V gene (reference sequence). The CDR3 extends over 15 amino acids. The covered CDR3 bases are TGTGCCTGGAGCGTACAGGGTGGATCTGGAAACACA. Translated: CAWSVQGGSGNT. The complete CDR3 protein is CAWSVQGGSGNTIYF.

This clone was detected ten times or more. The CDR3 end is not reached by the read, which stops 3 residues before it; the germline J gene fills it in. The chain has TRBV7-2 and TRBJ2-7; D perhaps matches TRBD2 (6 bases). Germline lookup yields CDR1 SGHTA and CDR2 FQGNSA. V was clipped by 7 bases and J by 0 bases, with 16 bases between them. This CDR3 spans 15 amino acids. The covered CDR3 bases are TGTGCCAGCACACCCGGGGACTTAAACTCCTACGAG. Translating it yields CASTPGDLNSYE. The full-length CDR3 reads as CASTPGDLNSYEQYF.

This clone came up many times. The read falls 3 residues short of the CDR3 end, and the missing part is taken from the germline J gene. The chain couples TRBV19 to TRBJ2-2; D is possibly TRBD2 (7 bases). The V end lost 5 bases, the J end lost 6 bases, and 19 bases lay between the germline ends. Germline values: CDR1 LNHDA, CDR2 SQIVND (reference sequence). The CDR3 length is 16 residues. The chain's CDR3 is CASSSLGGGPPGELFF. CDR3 DNA, as far as it was read: TGTGCCAGTAGTTCCTTAGGCGGGGGCCCTCCCGGGGAG.

This clone has at least ten counts. The covered CDR3 bases are TGTGCCAGCAGTCCTTGGCAACAGGGAAACACC. Translating it yields CASSPWQQGNT. The entire CDR3 is CASSPWQQGNTIYF. This chain links TRBV9 with TRBJ1-3, with D unresolved. The read comes to an end 3 residues before the CDR3 does, leaving the germline J gene to fill in the end. Trimming took 5 bases from V and 4 from J, leaving 13 bases between them. The CDR3 is 14 amino acids. The germline CDR1 and CDR2 sequences are SGDLS and YYNGEE.

There are a few counts of this clone. The read falls 3 residues short of the CDR3 end, and the missing part is taken from the germline J gene. The chain has TRBV2 and TRBJ2-1; D ambiguous. There are 14 residues in the CDR3. Deletions cut 8 bases from V and 4 bases from J, with 15 bases between. In germline, CDR1 is SNHLY, CDR2 FYNNEI. The sequenced CDR3 bases are TGTGCCAGCCCCCCCGTGACAAGTTACAATGAG. Residues: CASPPVTSYNE. The whole CDR3 reads CASPPVTSYNEQFF.

In regard to this clone: The read ends 3 residues early relative to the CDR3; the germline J gene fills the gap. The chain is built from TRBV6-1 and TRBJ1-2, with D possibly being TRBD1 (6 bases). Germline CDR1 and CDR2: MNHNS and SASEGT. The length of the CDR3 is 13 residues. CDR3 DNA, as far as it was read: TGTGCCAGCAGTGAAGGACAGGCCAATGAC. It codes for CASSEGQAND. The entire CDR3 sequence reads CASSEGQANDYTF.

This clone was seen a handful of times. Read coverage stops 3 residues before the CDR3 terminus; the germline J gene supplies the remainder. This chain joins TRBV11-2 and TRBJ2-7; the match to TRBD1 covers 8 bases. Germline V gene lookup returns CDR1 SGHAT and CDR2 FQNNGV. This CDR3 comprises 14 residues. V dropped 4 bases and J dropped 2; count of bases not matched to a gene: 4. CDR3 DNA (partial): TGTGCCAGCAGCTCCGTCAGGGGGCCCTACGAG. Its protein product is CASSSVRGPYE. The CDR3 in its entirety is CASSSVRGPYEQYF. Variable domain in full (rest from reference TRBV11-2 and TRBJ2-7): EAGVAQSPRYKIIEKRQSVAFWCNPISGHATLYWYQQILGQGPKLLIQFQNNGVVDDSQLPKDRFSAERLKGVDSTLKIQPAKLEDSAVYLCASSSVRGPYEQYFGPGTRLTVT.

This clone has at least ten counts. The read ends 3 residues early relative to the CDR3; the germline J gene fills the gap. The chain combines TRBV12-3 or TRBV12-4 with TRBJ2-7; D is perhaps TRBD2 (6 bases). V lost 5 bases to trimming and J lost 1 base, with 9 bases between them. CDR3 length equals 13 residues. CDR3 region: CASSTGLSYEQYF. CDR3 DNA (partial): TGTGCCAGCAGTACGGGACTTTCCTACGAG.

Ten or more counts support this clone. The CDR3 end lies 3 residues beyond the end of the read and is filled in from the germline J gene. J is TRBJ1-1 and V is TRBV28; no firm D call. V shed 0 bases and J shed 1 base, with 6 bases lying between them. Germline CDR1 and CDR2: MDHEN and SYDVKM. The CDR3 covers 14 residues. CDR3 in amino acids: CASSLWAGNTEAFF. The covered CDR3 bases are TGTGCCAGCAGTTTATGGGCAGGGAACACTGAA.

This clone was counted many times. The CDR3 bases that were read are TGTGCCAGCAGCGCGACCGGACTCTCCGGGGAG. Translated, it gives CASSATGLSGE. The full CDR3 is CASSATGLSGELFF. V usage is TRBV5-4 and J usage is TRBJ2-2, with D perhaps matching TRBD2 (5 bases). The DNA ends 3 residues before the CDR3 does, and the rest of the CDR3 is filled in from the germline J gene. The CDR3 has 14 residues. Germline lookup yields CDR1 SGHNT and CDR2 YYREEE (reference sequence). V lost 4 bases, J lost 6 bases, and 13 bases lay in between.

This clone appeared a few times. A single base separates this from a much larger clone, so it may be a read error. The DNA ends 3 residues before the CDR3 does, and the rest of the CDR3 is filled in from the germline J gene. This chain connects TRBV6-1 to TRBJ1-4; 9 bases align to TRBD1. CDR3 length: 15 amino acids. CDR1 is MNHNS and CDR2 is SASEGT in the germline V gene. The CDR3 DNA, read in part, is TGTGCCAGCAGTGCAAGGGACAGGGTTAGTTCACCA. Amino acid sequence: CASSARDRVSSP. The whole CDR3 protein reads CASSARDRVSSPLFF.

In this sample, this clone turned up many times. The read stops 3 residues short of the end of the CDR3; the missing end is completed from the germline J gene. The chain is built from TRBV5-1 and TRBJ1-3; D gene uncertain. CDR3 length: 13 residues. Trimming shortened V by 4 bases and J by 2 bases, and 7 bases separated the two germline ends. Germline CDR1 SGHRS, CDR2 YFSETQ. Incomplete CDR3 DNA: TGCGCCAGCAGCCCTGACACTGGAAACACC. Translating gives CASSPDTGNT. The whole CDR3 protein reads CASSPDTGNTIYF.

This clone was seen repeatedly, ten times or more. The read ends 3 residues before the CDR3 terminus; that terminus is restored from the germline J gene. The chain employs TRBV20-1 and TRBJ2-3; TRBD1 aligns across 10 bases. Germline CDR1 DFQATT, CDR2 SNEGSKA (reference sequence). This CDR3 comprises 15 residues. With V trimmed by 4 bases and J by 3 bases, 7 bases remained unmatched. CDR3 in amino acids: CSATPGQGKTDTQYF. CDR3 DNA (partial): TGCAGTGCTACGCCGGGACAGGGGAAGACAGATACG.

This clone was observed at least ten times. The DNA ends 3 residues before the CDR3 does, and the rest of the CDR3 is filled in from the germline J gene. The chain combines TRBV5-1 with TRBJ2-7, with D possibly matching TRBD2 (5 bases). Germline V gene sequence: CDR1 SGHRS, CDR2 YFSETQ. The CDR3 has 15 residues. V was pared by 4 bases and J by 2 bases, with 16 bases between. CDR3 region: CASSGGLLGTYEQYF. The covered CDR3 bases are TGCGCCAGCAGCGGTGGACTCCTGGGCACCTACGAG.

This clone was recorded at least ten times. The CDR3 is cut off 3 residues early in the read; its end comes from the germline J gene. This rearrangement joins TRBV20-1 to TRBJ1-5, with D possibly being TRBD1 (6 bases). The CDR3 has 14 amino acids. Germline V gives CDR1 DFQATT, CDR2 SNEGSKA (reference sequence). Partial CDR3 DNA: TGCAGCCTGACCGGGACAAATAGCAATCAGCCC. Translation gives CSLTGTNSNQP. The entire CDR3 is CSLTGTNSNQPQHF.

This clone was seen at least ten times. The read comes to an end 3 residues before the CDR3 does, leaving the germline J gene to fill in the end. This chain connects TRBV7-2 to TRBJ1-2, with 8 nucleotides matching TRBD1. Germline V gives CDR1 SGHTA, CDR2 FQGNSA. Trimming cost V 1 base and J 5 bases; bases outside gene matches: 3. The CDR3 consists of 14 residues. The CDR3 loop reads CASSLGQGLYGYTF. CDR3 DNA, as far as it was read: TGTGCCAGCAGCTTAGGACAGGGGTTATATGGC.

The table lists this clone with many counts. The read is 3 residues too short to cover the CDR3 end, so that end is filled in from the germline J gene. The genes are TRBV6-1 and TRBJ2-7, with D uncertain. The V gene's germline CDR1 is MNHNS and CDR2 SASEGT. The germline V and J ends were trimmed by 4 bases and 2 bases, with 9 bases remaining between them. CDR3 length: 13 amino acids. CDR3 DNA, as far as it was read: TGTGCCAGCAGTGCCGCGCCTACCTACGAG. Amino acid sequence: CASSAAPTYE. The CDR3 in full is CASSAAPTYEQYF.

This clone was observed a few times. The CDR3 end falls 3 residues outside the read, so it is completed with the germline J gene. V is TRBV7-6 and J is TRBJ2-1; 11 positions agree with TRBD1. The CDR3 spans 15 residues. Germline trimming cut 5 bases from V and 7 bases from J; bases unmatched to any gene: 7. Germline values: CDR1 SGHVS, CDR2 FNYEAQ. The CDR3 here is CASSRGQGAKNEQFF. The DNA read from the CDR3 is TGTGCCAGCAGCCGAGGACAGGGGGCGAAGAATGAG. The whole variable domain, remainder taken from reference TRBV7-6 and TRBJ2-1, is GAGVSQSPRYKVTKRGQDVALRCDPISGHVSLYWYRQALGQGPEFLTYFNYEAQQDKSGLPNDRFSAERPEGSISTLTIQRTEQRDSAMYRCASSRGQGAKNEQFFGPGTRLTVL.

This clone was recorded many times. The CDR3 is cut off 3 residues early in the read; its end comes from the germline J gene. This chain uses TRBV27 with TRBJ1-5, with D possibly being TRBD1 (6 bases). This CDR3 is built from 17 residues. The germline V gene encodes CDR1 MNHEY and CDR2 SMNVEV (reference sequence). V lost 4 bases and J lost 4, with 20 bases in between. This chain's CDR3 is CASSSVDNRAFNQPQHF. The CDR3 bases that were read are TGTGCCAGCAGTTCCGTTGACAACAGGGCCTTTAATCAGCCC.

This clone came up many times. The CDR3 loop is CASSLGLAVANEQFF. The sequenced part of the CDR3 DNA is TGTGCCAGCAGCTTAGGGCTAGCGGTAGCCAATGAG. The V and J genes are TRBV7-6 and TRBJ2-1, with TRBD2 matching over 7 bases. The read halts 3 residues ahead of the CDR3 end, with the missing end drawn from the germline J gene. J was trimmed by 6 bases and V by 1 base; bases with no gene match: 6. Germline V gene lookup returns CDR1 SGHVS and CDR2 FNYEAQ. This CDR3 is built from 15 residues.

This clone was detected many times. From the germline J gene comes the end of the CDR3, since the read stops 3 residues before it. The V and J genes are TRBV5-1 and TRBJ2-5; 9 positions match TRBD2. This CDR3 is 16 amino acids long. V lost 4 bases and J lost 3; bases outside the gene matches: 10. From germline, CDR1 is SGHRS and CDR2 YFSETQ. CDR3 residues: CASSLQAGGTKETQYF. The CDR3 DNA, read in part, is TGCGCCAGCAGCCTACAAGCGGGGGGCACAAAAGAGACC.

This clone was recorded many times. The read finishes 3 residues shy of the CDR3 end, and the germline J gene is used to complete it. This chain connects TRBV6-1 to TRBJ1-6; D possibly corresponds to TRBD1 (6 bases). The V gene lost 2 bases and the J gene lost 6 bases, with 8 bases spanning the gap. The CDR3 contains 14 residues. In germline, CDR1 is MNHNS, CDR2 SASEGT. The CDR3 DNA, read in part, is TGTGCCAGCAGTGAACAACAGGGTAATTCACCC. This sequence encodes CASSEQQGNSP. The whole CDR3 sequence is CASSEQQGNSPLHF.

This clone has a count of ten or more. The DNA ends 3 residues before the CDR3 does, and the rest of the CDR3 is filled in from the germline J gene. The chain couples TRBV29-1 to TRBJ2-5; D is perhaps TRBD2 (5 bases). The CDR3 is 14 residues long. Trimming took 3 bases from V and 1 from J, leaving 12 bases between them. Germline V gives CDR1 SQVTM, CDR2 ANQGSEA. The CDR3 DNA, read in part, is TGCAGCGTTGATGGAGTTGCGGGCCAAGAGACC. It codes for CSVDGVAGQET. The complete CDR3 reads CSVDGVAGQETQYF. Variable domain in full (rest from reference TRBV29-1 and TRBJ2-5): SAVISQKPSRDICQRGTSLTIQCQVDSQVTMMFWYRQQPGQSLTLIATANQGSEATYESGFVIDKFPISRPNLTFSTLTVSNMSPEDSSIYLCSVDGVAGQETQYFGPGTRLLVL.

At least ten counts were recorded for this clone. The read gets to within 3 residues of the CDR3 end, and the germline J gene fills in the rest. This chain uses TRBV19 with TRBJ2-1; a possible D gene is TRBD2 (6 bases). V was pared by 4 bases and J by 5 bases, with 12 bases between. Germline assignment: CDR1 LNHDA and CDR2 SQIVND (reference sequence). The CDR3 loop spans 14 amino acids. The sequenced CDR3 bases are TGTGCCAGTAGTACCCCGGGACTCAACAATGAG. Its translation: CASSTPGLNNE. The CDR3 as a whole reads CASSTPGLNNEQFF.

This clone was recorded at least ten times. The sequenced fragment ends 3 residues before the CDR3 boundary, so the rest is inferred from the germline J gene. The J gene is TRBJ2-1, the V gene TRBV5-4; tentative D call: TRBD2 (6 bases). The CDR3 sequence is 16 residues long. CDR1 is SGHNT, CDR2 YYREEE, per germline (reference sequence). V was clipped by 5 bases and J by 5 bases, with 20 bases between them. The CDR3 sequence: CASRRGGLDLNNEQFF. Partial CDR3 DNA: TGTGCCAGCAGGCGGGGAGGCCTCGACCTAAACAATGAG.

This clone was seen many times. The CDR3 end lies 3 residues beyond the end of the read and is filled in from the germline J gene. V and J are TRBV30 and TRBJ2-7; 11 positions agree with TRBD2. Germline loops: CDR1 GTSNPN, CDR2 SVGIG (reference sequence). The CDR3 is 15 amino acids. After removal of 1 base from V and 4 bases from J, the junction contained 6 bases not matched to a gene. The sequenced CDR3 bases are TGTGCCTGGAGTGACCCGGGACTAGCGGTTTACGAG. Translated, it gives CAWSDPGLAVYE. The CDR3 as a whole reads CAWSDPGLAVYEQYF.

This clone was picked up a small number of times. Read coverage stops 3 residues before the CDR3 terminus; the germline J gene supplies the remainder. The genes are TRBV7-9 and TRBJ1-1, with TRBD1 identical over 9 bases. This CDR3 spans 15 amino acids. CDR1 is SEHNR, CDR2 FQNEAQ, per germline (reference sequence). The CDR3 region is CASGQQGADQETAFF. The CDR3 DNA, read in part, is TGTGCCAGCGGCCAACAGGGGGCTGACCAAGAGACA.

At least ten counts were recorded for this clone. The read terminates 3 residues ahead of where the CDR3 ends, so the germline J gene completes it. The rearrangement links TRBV14 to TRBJ1-5; TRBD1 might be the D (6 bases). Trimming pared 4 bases from V and 8 bases from J, leaving 12 bases between. The CDR3 length is 13 residues. Per germline, CDR1 SGHDN and CDR2 FVKESK. Incomplete CDR3 DNA: TGTGCCAGCAGCCGGGGGGGGCTAAAGCCC. Translated: CASSRGGLKP. The whole CDR3 protein is CASSRGGLKPQHF.

In its sample, this clone was seen many times. Read data end 3 residues before the CDR3 end; the end is taken from the germline J gene. The genes are TRBV2 and TRBJ2-3, with D perhaps matching TRBD2 (5 bases). The V end was cut by 8 bases, the J end by 5 bases, with 14 bases between. CDR3 length: 13 amino acids. CDR1 is SNHLY and CDR2 is FYNNEI in the germline V gene. CDR3 loop: CASLGGSRDTQYF. The CDR3 bases that were read are TGTGCCAGCCTTGGAGGTAGCCGAGATACG.